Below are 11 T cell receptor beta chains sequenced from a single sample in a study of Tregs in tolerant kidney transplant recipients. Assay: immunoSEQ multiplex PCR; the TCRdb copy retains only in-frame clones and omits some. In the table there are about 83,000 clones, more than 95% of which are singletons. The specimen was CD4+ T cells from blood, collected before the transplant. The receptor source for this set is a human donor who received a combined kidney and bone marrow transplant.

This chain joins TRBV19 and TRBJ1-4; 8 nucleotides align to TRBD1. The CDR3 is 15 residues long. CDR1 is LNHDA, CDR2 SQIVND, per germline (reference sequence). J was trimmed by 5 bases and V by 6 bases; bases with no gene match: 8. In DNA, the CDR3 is TGTGCCAGTAGCCAGACAGGGGCCAGAAATGAAAAACTGTTTTTT. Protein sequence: CASSQTGARNEKLFF.

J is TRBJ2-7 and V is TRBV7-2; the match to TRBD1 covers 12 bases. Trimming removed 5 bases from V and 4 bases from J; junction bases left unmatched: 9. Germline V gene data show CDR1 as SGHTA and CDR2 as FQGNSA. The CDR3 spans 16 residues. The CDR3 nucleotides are TGTGCCAGCAGCAAGAAGGTGGGACAGGGGGCGTACGAGCAGTACTTC. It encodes CASSKKVGQGAYEQYF.

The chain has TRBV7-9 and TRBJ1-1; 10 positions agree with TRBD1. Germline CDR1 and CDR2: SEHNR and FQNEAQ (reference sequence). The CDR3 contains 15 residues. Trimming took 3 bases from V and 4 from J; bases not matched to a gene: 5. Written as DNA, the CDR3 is TGTGCCAGCAGCTTGGGGACAGGGGTCACCACTGAAGCTTTCTTT. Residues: CASSLGTGVTTEAFF.

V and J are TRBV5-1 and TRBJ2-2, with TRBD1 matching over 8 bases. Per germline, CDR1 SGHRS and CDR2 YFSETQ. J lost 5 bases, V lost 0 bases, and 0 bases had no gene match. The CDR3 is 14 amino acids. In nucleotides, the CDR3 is TGCGCCAGCAGCTTGGGACAGGGGACCGGGGAGCTGTTTTTT. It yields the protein CASSLGQGTGELFF.

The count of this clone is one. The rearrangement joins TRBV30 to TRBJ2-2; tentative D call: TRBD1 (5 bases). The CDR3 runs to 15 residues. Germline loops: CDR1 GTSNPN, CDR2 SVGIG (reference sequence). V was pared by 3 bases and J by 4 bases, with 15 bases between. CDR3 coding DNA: TGTGCCTGGAGGCCTGGGGCTAGGGCCACCGGGGAGCTGTTTTTT. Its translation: CAWRPGARATGELFF.

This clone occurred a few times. The CDR3 loop reads CASSRRQGNMNTEAFF. The CDR3 DNA follows: TGTGCCAGCAGCCGAAGACAGGGTAACATGAACACTGAAGCTTTCTTT. V and J are TRBV14 and TRBJ1-1; TRBD1 aligns across 7 bases. This CDR3 is built from 16 residues. Trimming took 4 bases from V and 0 from J; bases not matched to a gene: 8. Germline V gene data show CDR1 as SGHDN and CDR2 as FVKESK.

The CDR3 sequence: CASSLQGRQGGYTF. The CDR3 DNA is TGTGCCAGCAGTTTACAGGGGCGTCAGGGTGGCTACACCTTC. This chain uses TRBV27 with TRBJ1-2, with D perhaps matching TRBD1 (6 bases). Germline lookup yields CDR1 MNHEY and CDR2 SMNVEV (reference sequence). V lost 2 bases to trimming and J lost 7 bases, with 14 bases between them. The CDR3 spans 14 residues.

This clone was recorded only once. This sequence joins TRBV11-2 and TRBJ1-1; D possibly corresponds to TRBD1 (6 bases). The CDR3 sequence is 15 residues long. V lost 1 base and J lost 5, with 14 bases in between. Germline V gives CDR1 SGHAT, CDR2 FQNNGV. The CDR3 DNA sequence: TGTGCCAGCAGCTTAGTAGGCAGGGGTAAGACTGAAGCTTTCTTT. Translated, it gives CASSLVGRGKTEAFF.

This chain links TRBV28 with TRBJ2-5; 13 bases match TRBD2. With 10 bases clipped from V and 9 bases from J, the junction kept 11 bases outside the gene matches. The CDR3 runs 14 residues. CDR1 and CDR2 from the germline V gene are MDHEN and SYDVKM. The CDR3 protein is CATLGTSGNLAQYF. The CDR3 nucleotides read TGTGCCACCCTGGGGACTAGCGGGAATTTGGCCCAGTACTTC. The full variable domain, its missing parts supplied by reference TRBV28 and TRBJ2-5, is DVKVTQSSRYLVKRTGEKVFLECVQDMDHENMFWYRQDPGLGLRLIYFSYDVKMKEKGDIPEGYSVSREKKERFSLILESASTNQTSMYLCATLGTSGNLAQYFGPGTRLLVL.

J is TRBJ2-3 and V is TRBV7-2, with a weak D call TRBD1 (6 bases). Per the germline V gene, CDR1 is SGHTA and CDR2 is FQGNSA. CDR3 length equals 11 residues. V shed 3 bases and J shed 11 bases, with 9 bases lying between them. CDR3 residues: CASSFRDKQYF. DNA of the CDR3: TGTGCCAGCAGCTTCCGGGACAAGCAGTATTTT.

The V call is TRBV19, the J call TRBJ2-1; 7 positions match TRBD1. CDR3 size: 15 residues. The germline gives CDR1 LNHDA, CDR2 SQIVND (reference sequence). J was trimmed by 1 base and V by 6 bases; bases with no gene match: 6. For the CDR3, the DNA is TGTGCCAGTAGCCGGGACAGTTTATCCTACAATGAGCAGTTCTTC. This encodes CASSRDSLSYNEQFF.